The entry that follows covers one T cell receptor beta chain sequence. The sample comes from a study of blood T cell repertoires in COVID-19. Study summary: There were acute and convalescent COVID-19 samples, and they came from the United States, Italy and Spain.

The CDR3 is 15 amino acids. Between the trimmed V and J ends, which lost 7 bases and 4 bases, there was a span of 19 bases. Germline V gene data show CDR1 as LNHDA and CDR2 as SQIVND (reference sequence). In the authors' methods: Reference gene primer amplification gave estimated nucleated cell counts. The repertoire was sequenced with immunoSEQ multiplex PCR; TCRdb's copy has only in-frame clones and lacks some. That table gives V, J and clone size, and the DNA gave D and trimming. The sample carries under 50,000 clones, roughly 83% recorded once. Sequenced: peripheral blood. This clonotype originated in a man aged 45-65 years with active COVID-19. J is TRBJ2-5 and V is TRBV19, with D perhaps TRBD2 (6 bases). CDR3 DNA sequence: TGTGCCAGTACCCCCCCCGGACGGGGGAGAGAGACCCAGTACTTC. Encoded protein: CASTPPGRGRETQYF.